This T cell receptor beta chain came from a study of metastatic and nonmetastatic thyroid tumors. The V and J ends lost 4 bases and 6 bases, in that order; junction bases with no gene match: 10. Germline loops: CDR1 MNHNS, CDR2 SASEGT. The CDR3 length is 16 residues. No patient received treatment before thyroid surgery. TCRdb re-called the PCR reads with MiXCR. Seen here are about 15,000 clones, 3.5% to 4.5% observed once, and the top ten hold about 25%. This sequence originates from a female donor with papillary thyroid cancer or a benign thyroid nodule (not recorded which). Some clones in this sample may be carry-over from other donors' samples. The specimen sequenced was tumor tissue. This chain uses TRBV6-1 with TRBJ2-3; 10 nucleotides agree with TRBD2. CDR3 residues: CASSVQAGGPGDTQYF. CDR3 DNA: TGTGCCAGCAGTGTTCAAGCGGGAGGGCCAGGGGATACGCAGTATTTT.